These T cell receptor beta chains were read from a single sample in a study of blood T cell repertoires in COVID-19. TCRdb keeps only in-frame clones here, not all; method: immunoSEQ multiplex PCR. Of approximately 140,000 clones listed, about 86% are singletons. The specimen was PBMCs or T cells enriched from blood (not recorded which). The receptors come from a man aged 40-50 years with acute COVID-19. The CDR3 runs from the conserved cysteine through the conserved F or W. The order of the fields is V gene, D gene, J gene, clone size, CDR3 DNA, CDR3 protein. The D gene is left open where the match is weak. The size entry is marked missing in some rows and otherwise reads once, few, many or a size class.

v_gene: TRBV5-4
d_gene: TRBD2
j_gene: TRBJ2-5
abundance: NA
CDR3nt: TGTGCCAGCAGCCCGCCGGGAGGAAAGACCCAGTACTTC
CDR3aa: CASSPPGGKTQYF

v_gene: TRBV3-1/TRBV3-2
d_gene: TRBD1
j_gene: TRBJ1-4
abundance: NA
CDR3nt: TGTGCCAGCAGCCTGCAGGGGGCCAATGAAAAACTGTTTTTT
CDR3aa: CASSLQGANEKLFF

v_gene: TRBV18
d_gene: NA
j_gene: TRBJ1-5
abundance: few
CDR3nt: TGTGCCAGCTCACCAACAGGGACTCAGCCCCAGCATTTT
CDR3aa: CASSPTGTQPQHF

v_gene: TRBV7-8
d_gene: TRBD1
j_gene: TRBJ2-7
abundance: NA
CDR3nt: TGTGCCAGCAGCTTCATTCTGGACAGGTCCTCCTACGAGCAGTACTTC
CDR3aa: CASSFILDRSSYEQYF

v_gene: TRBV7-3
d_gene: TRBD2
j_gene: TRBJ2-1
abundance: NA
CDR3nt: TGTGCCAGCAGCTTAGCCAGGACTAGCGGGACGGGTGAGCAGTTCTTC
CDR3aa: CASSLARTSGTGEQFF

v_gene: TRBV5-1
d_gene: NA
j_gene: TRBJ2-1
abundance: NA
CDR3nt: TGCGCCAGCAGCTTACCGACAGGACACAATGAGCAGTTCTTC
CDR3aa: CASSLPTGHNEQFF

v_gene: TRBV7-9
d_gene: TRBD2
j_gene: TRBJ2-1
abundance: NA
CDR3nt: TGTGCCAGCAGCTTGACTCGTGGGCTAGCGGTGAATGAGCAGTTCTTC
CDR3aa: CASSLTRGLAVNEQFF

v_gene: TRBV2
d_gene: TRBD2
j_gene: TRBJ2-5
abundance: NA
CDR3nt: TGTGCCAGCAGGCCGGGACTAGCGGGAGAAGAGACCCAGTACTTC
CDR3aa: CASRPGLAGEETQYF

v_gene: TRBV6-1
d_gene: TRBD1
j_gene: TRBJ2-3
abundance: NA
CDR3nt: TGTGCCAGCAGTGAAGCGAGAACAGGGGGCGGGGATACGCAGTATTTT
CDR3aa: CASSEARTGGGDTQYF

v_gene: TRBV23-1
d_gene: NA
j_gene: TRBJ1-6
abundance: NA
CDR3nt: TGCGCCAGCACCCGCGGCCGTCTTAATTCACCCCTCCACTTT
CDR3aa: CASTRGRLNSPLHF

v_gene: TRBV19
d_gene: TRBD2
j_gene: TRBJ2-3
abundance: NA
CDR3nt: TGTGCCAGTAGTTTTCTAGCGGGGGGGACCACTAGCACAGATACGCAGTATTTT
CDR3aa: CASSFLAGGTTSTDTQYF

v_gene: TRBV11-1
d_gene: NA
j_gene: TRBJ1-1
abundance: NA
CDR3nt: TGTGCCAGCAGCTTAGCCCTAATCCGGGAGACCGAAGCTTTCTTT
CDR3aa: CASSLALIRETEAFF

v_gene: TRBV20-1
d_gene: TRBD2
j_gene: TRBJ2-1
abundance: NA
CDR3nt: TGCAGTGCTAGTCCGGGACTAGCGGCATACAATGAGCAGTTCTTC
CDR3aa: CSASPGLAAYNEQFF

v_gene: TRBV18
d_gene: NA
j_gene: TRBJ1-1
abundance: NA
CDR3nt: TGTGCCAGCTCACCGGGGGGGTCCTTGAACACTGAAGCTTTCTTT
CDR3aa: CASSPGGSLNTEAFF

v_gene: TRBV6-6
d_gene: TRBD1
j_gene: TRBJ2-6
abundance: NA
CDR3nt: TGTGCCAGCAGTCCCTTTGGGACAGGGACTGGGGCCAACGTCCTGACTTTC
CDR3aa: CASSPFGTGTGANVLTF

v_gene: TRBV30
d_gene: TRBD1
j_gene: TRBJ1-1
abundance: NA
CDR3nt: TGTGCCTGGACGCAGGGGGCGTCCACTGAAGCTTTCTTT
CDR3aa: CAWTQGASTEAFF